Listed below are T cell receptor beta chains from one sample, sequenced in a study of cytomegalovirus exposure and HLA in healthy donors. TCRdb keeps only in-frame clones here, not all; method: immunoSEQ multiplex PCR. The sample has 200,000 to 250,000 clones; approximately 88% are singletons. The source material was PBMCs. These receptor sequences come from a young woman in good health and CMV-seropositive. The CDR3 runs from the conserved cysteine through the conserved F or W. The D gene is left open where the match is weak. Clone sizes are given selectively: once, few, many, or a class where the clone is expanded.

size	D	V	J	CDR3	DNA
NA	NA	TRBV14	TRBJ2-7	CASSIRQGLYEQYF	TGTGCCAGCAGCATCCGCCAGGGCCTCTACGAGCAGTACTTC
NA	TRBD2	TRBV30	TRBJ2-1	CAFEHREGPGGEQFF	TGTGCCTTCGAACATCGGGAGGGCCCTGGAGGTGAGCAGTTCTTC
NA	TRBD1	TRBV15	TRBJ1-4	CATSRAGTVEKLFF	TGTGCCACCAGCAGAGCCGGGACAGTTGAAAAACTGTTTTTT
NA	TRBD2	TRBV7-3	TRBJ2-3	CASSSTTSGTDTQYF	TGTGCCAGCAGCTCCACGACTAGCGGGACAGATACGCAGTATTTT
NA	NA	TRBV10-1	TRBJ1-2	CASSESGQGSSGYTF	TGCGCCAGCAGTGAGTCAGGGCAGGGGTCGTCTGGCTACACCTTC
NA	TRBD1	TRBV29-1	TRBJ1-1	CSVEDMTGGTEAFF	TGCAGCGTTGAAGATATGACAGGGGGCACTGAAGCTTTCTTT
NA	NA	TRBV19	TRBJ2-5	CASSEESETQYF	TGTGCCAGTAGTGAGGAGTCGGAGACCCAGTACTTC
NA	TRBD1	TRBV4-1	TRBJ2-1	CASSQQGAIDEQFF	TGCGCCAGCAGCCAACAGGGGGCGATCGATGAGCAGTTCTTC
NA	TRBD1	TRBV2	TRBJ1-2	CARGTGGPDGYTF	TGTGCCAGGGGGACAGGGGGGCCAGATGGCTACACCTTC
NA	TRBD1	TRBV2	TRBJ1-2	CAGGTGGPVLGYTF	TGTGCCGGGGGGACAGGGGGACCAGTTCTAGGCTACACCTTC
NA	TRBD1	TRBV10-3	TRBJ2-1	CAISEDRDSYNEQFF	TGTGCCATCAGTGAGGACAGGGATTCCTACAATGAGCAGTTCTTC
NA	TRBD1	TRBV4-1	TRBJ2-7	CASSQVDRDSGYEQYF	TGCGCCAGCAGCCAAGTAGACCGGGACAGCGGCTACGAGCAGTACTTC
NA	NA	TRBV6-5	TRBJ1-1	CASSYPRSGGTTEAFF	TGTGCCAGCAGTTACCCCAGGTCTGGGGGGACCACTGAAGCTTTCTTT
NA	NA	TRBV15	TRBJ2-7	CATSREGIQDPKQYF	TGTGCCACCAGCAGAGAGGGGATCCAGGATCCCAAGCAGTACTTC
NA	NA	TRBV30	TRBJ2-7	CAWSASLDSYEQYF	TGTGCCTGGAGTGCCTCCCTTGATTCCTACGAGCAGTACTTC
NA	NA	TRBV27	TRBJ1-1	CASRNRLGGTEAFF	TGTGCCAGCAGGAACCGGTTGGGGGGCACTGAAGCTTTCTTT
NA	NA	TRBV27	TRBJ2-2	CASSLGRTGELFF	TGTGCCAGCAGTTTGGGTAGGACCGGGGAGCTGTTTTTT
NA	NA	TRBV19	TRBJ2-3	CASRDSTGTDTQYF	TGTGCCAGTAGGGACTCGACGGGCACAGATACGCAGTATTTT
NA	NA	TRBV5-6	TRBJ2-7	CASSLAAYEQYF	TGTGCCAGCAGCTTGGCCGCGTACGAGCAGTACTTC
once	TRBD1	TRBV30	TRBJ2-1	CAWREYGGQGVLSEQFF	TGTGCCTGGAGGGAATACGGAGGACAGGGGGTACTCAGTGAGCAGTTCTTC
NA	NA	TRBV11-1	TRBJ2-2	CASSSLTKGELFF	TGTGCCAGCAGCTCCCTAACGAAGGGGGAGCTGTTTTTT
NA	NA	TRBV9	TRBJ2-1	CASSVEGTPYNEQFF	TGTGCCAGCAGCGTAGAAGGGACCCCCTACAATGAGCAGTTCTTC
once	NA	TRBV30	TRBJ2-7	CAWSGIGESPYEQYF	TGTGCCTGGAGTGGAATCGGGGAGTCCCCCTACGAGCAGTACTTC
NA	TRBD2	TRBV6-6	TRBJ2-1	CASIPEAGGWNEQFF	TGTGCCAGCATTCCCGAAGCGGGAGGTTGGAATGAGCAGTTCTTC
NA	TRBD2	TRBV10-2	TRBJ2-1	CASSVTSGSGEQFF	TGCGCCAGCAGTGTGACTAGCGGGAGTGGTGAGCAGTTCTTC
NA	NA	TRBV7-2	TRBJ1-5	CASSSTGYYQPQHF	TGTGCCAGCAGCTCTACAGGGTATTATCAGCCCCAGCATTTT
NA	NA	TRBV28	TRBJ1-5	CASSRPQGRGQPQHF	TGTGCCAGCAGTCGTCCGCAGGGAAGAGGCCAGCCCCAGCATTTT
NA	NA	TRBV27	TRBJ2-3	CASSSEQGPGAQYF	TGTGCCAGCAGTTCGGAACAGGGACCCGGGGCGCAGTATTTT
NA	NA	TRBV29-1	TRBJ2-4	CSSEEGLAKNIQYF	TGCAGCTCCGAGGAGGGGTTAGCCAAAAACATTCAGTACTTC
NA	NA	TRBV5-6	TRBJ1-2	CASSSGSPGYTF	TGTGCCAGCAGCTCAGGGTCCCCTGGCTACACCTTC
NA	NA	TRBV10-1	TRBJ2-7	CASSELTGSYEQYF	TGCGCCAGCAGTGAGCTGACGGGCTCCTACGAGCAGTACTTC
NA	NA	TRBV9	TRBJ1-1	CASSPRGAMNTEAFF	TGTGCCAGCAGCCCCCGGGGAGCCATGAACACTGAAGCTTTCTTT
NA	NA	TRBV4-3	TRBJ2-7	CASNAFYGDSSYEQYF	TGCGCCAGCAATGCGTTTTACGGGGACTCCTCCTACGAGCAGTACTTC
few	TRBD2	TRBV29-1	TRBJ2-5	CSVFRTSGRRETQYF	TGCAGCGTGTTTAGGACTAGCGGGAGACGCGAGACCCAGTACTTC
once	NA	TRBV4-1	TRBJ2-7	CASSQRDLREQYF	TGCGCCAGCAGCCAAAGGGACCTCCGGGAGCAGTACTTC
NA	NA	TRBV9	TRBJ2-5	CASSGGARQETQYF	TGTGCCAGCAGCGGAGGGGCTCGTCAAGAGACCCAGTACTTC
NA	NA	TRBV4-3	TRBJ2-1	CASSQAVEQFF	TGCGCCAGCAGCCAAGCAGTTGAGCAGTTCTTC